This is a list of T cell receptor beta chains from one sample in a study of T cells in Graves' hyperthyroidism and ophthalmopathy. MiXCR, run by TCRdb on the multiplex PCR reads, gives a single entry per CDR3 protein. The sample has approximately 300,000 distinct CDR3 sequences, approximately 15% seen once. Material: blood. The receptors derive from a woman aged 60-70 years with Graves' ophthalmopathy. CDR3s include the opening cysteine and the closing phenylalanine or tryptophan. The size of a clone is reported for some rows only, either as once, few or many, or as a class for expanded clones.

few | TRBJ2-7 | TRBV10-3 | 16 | CAISGSGAGGSYEQYF
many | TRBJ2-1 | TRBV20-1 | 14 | CSAPTSGFYNEQFF
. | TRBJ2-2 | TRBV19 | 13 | CASSLQQTGELFF
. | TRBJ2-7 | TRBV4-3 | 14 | CASSQQQGSYEQYF
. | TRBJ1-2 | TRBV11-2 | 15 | CASSQTGDPFYGYTF
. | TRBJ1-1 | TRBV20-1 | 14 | CSANRLTGSTEAFF
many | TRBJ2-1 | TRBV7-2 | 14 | CASSHGGEYNEQFF
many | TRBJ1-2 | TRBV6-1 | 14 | CASSDTGGSGGYTF
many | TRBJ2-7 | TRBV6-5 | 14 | CASSYGFSSYEQYF
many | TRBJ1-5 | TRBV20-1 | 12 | CSASREDQPQHF
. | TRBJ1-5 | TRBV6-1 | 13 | CASSAKGNQPQHF
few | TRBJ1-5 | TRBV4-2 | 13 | CASSPGAHRPQHF
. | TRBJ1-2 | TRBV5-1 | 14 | CASSIRGANYGYTF
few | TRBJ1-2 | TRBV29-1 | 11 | CSAWIFEGYTF
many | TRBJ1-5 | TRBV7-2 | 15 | CASSLGQGQNQPQHF
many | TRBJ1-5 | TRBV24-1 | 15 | CATSTRDPRNQPQHF
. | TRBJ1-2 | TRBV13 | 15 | CASSYARGPSYGYTF
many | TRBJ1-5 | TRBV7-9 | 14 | CASSFQGDNQPQHF
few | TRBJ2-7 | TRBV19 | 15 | CASSIGGSGAYEQYF
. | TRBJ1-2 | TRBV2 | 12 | CASRERSYGYTF
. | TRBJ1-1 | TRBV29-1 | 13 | CSVDRGTYTEAFF
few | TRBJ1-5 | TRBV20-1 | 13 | CSAKGQGLQPQHF
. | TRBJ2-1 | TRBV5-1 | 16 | CASSLEPADTYNEQFF
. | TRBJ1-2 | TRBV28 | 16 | CASSLLGTGGNYGYTF
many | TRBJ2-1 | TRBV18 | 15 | CASSPRGQAYNEQFF
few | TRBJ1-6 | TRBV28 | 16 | CASSRLKTGYNSPLHF
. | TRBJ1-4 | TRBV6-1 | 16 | CASSDERISVTEKLFF
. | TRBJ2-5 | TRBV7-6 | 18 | CASSFSTRRDSRLGTQYF
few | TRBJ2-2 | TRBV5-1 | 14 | CASSLALELGELFF
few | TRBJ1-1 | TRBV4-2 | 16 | CASSPGTARGLTEAFF
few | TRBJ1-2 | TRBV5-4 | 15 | CASSSEDRGRGGYTF
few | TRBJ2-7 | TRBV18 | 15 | CASSPAGQGAGEQYF
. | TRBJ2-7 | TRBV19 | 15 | CASSMGDRANGEQYF
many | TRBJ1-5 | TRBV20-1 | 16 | CSASPGQQIRNQPQHF
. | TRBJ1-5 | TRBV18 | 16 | CASSPRTVYSNQPQHF
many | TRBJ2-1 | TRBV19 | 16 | CASRSGLFSSYNEQFF
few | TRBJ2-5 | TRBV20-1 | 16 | CSARERGLGGVGTQYF
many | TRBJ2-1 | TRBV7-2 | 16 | CASSLSTGESYNEQFF
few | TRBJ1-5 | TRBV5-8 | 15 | CASSQGQISNQPQHF
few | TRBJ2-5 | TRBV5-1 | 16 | CASSRNYRQGPETQYF
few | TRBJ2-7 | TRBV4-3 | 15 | CASSQSTTSSYEQYF